The 14 T cell receptor beta chains given below trace back to one sample, sequenced in a study of blood T cell repertoires in COVID-19. Produced via immunoSEQ multiplex PCR; TCRdb's table is partial and in-frame only. The data hold roughly 200,000 clones, with about three quarters observed a single time. The sample comprised peripheral blood. All receptors come from a woman of 80 years or more with active or convalescent COVID-19.

This clone was counted a few times. The chain couples TRBV9 to TRBJ1-5; 8 bases map to TRBD1. The CDR3 sequence is 14 residues long. V was clipped by 4 bases and J by 4 bases; unmatched bases: 4. The germline CDR1 and CDR2 sequences are SGDLS and YYNGEE. The CDR3 DNA follows: TGTGCCAGCAGCCGAGACAGGGGTAATCAGCCCCAGCATTTT. It is translated as CASSRDRGNQPQHF.

This chain links TRBV2 with TRBJ1-5, with a weak D call TRBD1 (6 bases). The V end was cut by 6 bases, the J end by 3 bases, with 12 bases between. The CDR3 has 14 residues. Germline CDR1 reads SNHLY; CDR2 reads FYNNEI. The CDR3 nucleotides are TGTGCCAGCAGCGGTGGACAGCCCAATCAGCCCCAGCATTTT. Translated, it gives CASSGGQPNQPQHF.

The V call is TRBV6-5, the J call TRBJ1-4, with 8 bases lining up with TRBD1. Trimming took 6 bases from V and 5 from J; bases not matched to a gene: 5. Per germline, CDR1 MNHEY and CDR2 SVGAGI. There are 14 residues in the CDR3. The CDR3 loop is CASRNRGGNEKLFF. The CDR3 DNA reads TGTGCCAGCAGGAACAGGGGGGGAAATGAAAAACTGTTTTTT.

The CDR3 here is CASSVGTSGGHEQFF. For the CDR3, the DNA is TGTGCCAGCAGCGTTGGTACTAGCGGGGGCCATGAGCAGTTCTTC. The V call is TRBV9, the J call TRBJ2-1; 11 bases match TRBD2. The CDR3 is 15 amino acids. V lost 2 bases, J lost 8 bases, and 6 bases stayed unmatched. The germline CDR1 and CDR2 sequences are SGDLS and YYNGEE.

This clone was counted a few times. This chain uses TRBV3-1 (or the pseudogene TRBV3-2) with TRBJ1-3; no clear D. The ends were cut back, 1 base at V and 4 bases at J, with 8 bases in the middle. CDR1 and CDR2 (germline): LGHDT, YNNKEL (reference sequence). The CDR3 consists of 14 residues. CDR3 in DNA: TGTGCCAGCAGCCAAGGAGTTCCAGGAAACACCATATATTTT. Its translation: CASSQGVPGNTIYF.

The V and J genes are TRBV5-1 and TRBJ2-7, with D perhaps TRBD2 (7 bases). The CDR3 is made up of 16 amino acids. V lost 6 bases and J lost 3, with 22 bases in between. Germline V gives CDR1 SGHRS, CDR2 YFSETQ. In DNA, the CDR3 is TGCGCCAGCACTCCGGGCGGGACACCGGGGGGCTACGAGCAGTACTTC. It translates to CASTPGGTPGGYEQYF.

The V and J genes are TRBV6-5 and TRBJ2-7, with TRBD2 matching 7 bases. The junction had 2 bases not matched to a gene; V was cut back by 8 bases and J by 7 bases. The CDR3 sequence is 10 residues long. Germline CDR1 is MNHEY and CDR2 is SVGAGI. The CDR3 nucleotides are TGTGCCAGCGGGCGGGGGGAGCAGTACTTC. This encodes CASGRGEQYF.

The chain carries TRBV5-1 and TRBJ1-4; D not resolved. Germline CDR1 and CDR2: SGHRS and YFSETQ. Trimming cost V 0 bases and J 0 bases, with 12 bases left between them. This CDR3 has 17 residues. Here the CDR3 reads CASSLGRDSATNEKLFF. The CDR3 DNA reads as TGCGCCAGCAGCTTGGGAAGAGATAGTGCAACTAATGAAAAACTGTTTTTT. Looking up the rest from reference TRBV5-1 and TRBJ1-4 gives the full variable domain: KAGVTQTPRYLIKTRGQQVTLSCSPISGHRSVSWYQQTPGQGLQFLFEYFSETQRNKGNFPGRFSGRQFSNSRSEMNVSTLELGDSALYLCASSLGRDSATNEKLFFGSGTQLSVL.

The rearrangement uses TRBV5-5 and TRBJ1-2, with 11 bases lining up with TRBD1. The V gene's germline CDR1 is SGHKS and CDR2 YYEKEE (reference sequence). There are 18 residues in the CDR3. V lost 0 bases and J lost 4; bases outside the gene matches: 11. The CDR3 nucleotides are TGTGCCAGCAGCTTGGGACGGACAGGGGGCATCATATCCTATGGCTACACCTTC. As protein: CASSLGRTGGIISYGYTF. The variable domain in full, completed from reference TRBV5-5 and TRBJ1-2, reads DAGVTQSPTHLIKTRGQQVTLRCSPISGHKSVSWYQQVLGQGPQFIFQYYEKEERGRGNFPDRFSARQFPNYSSELNVNALLLGDSALYLCASSLGRTGGIISYGYTFGSGTRLTVV.

This chain joins TRBV11-2 and TRBJ2-3; weak D call: TRBD1 (5 bases). CDR3 length: 15 amino acids. Germline CDR1 reads SGHAT; CDR2 reads FQNNGV. V lost 6 bases and J 0 bases, leaving 13 bases between the germline ends. CDR3 residues: CASRGPILSTDTQYF. CDR3 nucleotides: TGTGCCAGCAGGGGGCCGATACTTAGCACAGATACGCAGTATTTT.

CDR3 amino acids: CATSRVFGRQGQGIGNTIYF. The CDR3 nucleotides read TGTGCCACCAGCAGAGTCTTCGGGCGACAAGGACAGGGGATTGGAAACACCATATATTTT. The chain is built from TRBV15 and TRBJ1-3, with 9 bases aligning to TRBD1. V lost 1 base, J lost 3 bases, and 16 bases stayed unmatched. The CDR3 covers 20 residues. Germline CDR1 and CDR2: LNHNV and YYDKDF (reference sequence).

J is TRBJ1-2 and V is TRBV11-3; no clear D gene. The CDR3 spans 12 residues. Germline CDR1 and CDR2: SGHNT and YENEEA. The V and J ends lost 1 base and 4 bases respectively, with 4 bases between them. This CDR3 is CASSLGGYGYTF. CDR3 in DNA: TGTGCCAGCAGCTTAGGCGGCTATGGCTACACCTTC.

This clone was seen only once. The gene calls are TRBV9 and TRBJ1-1; 10 positions agree with TRBD1. The length of the CDR3 is 15 residues. CDR1 SGDLS and CDR2 YYNGEE come from the germline V gene. Germline trimming cut 3 bases from V and 6 bases from J; bases unmatched to any gene: 8. This chain's CDR3 is CASSEGQGFEAEAFF. The CDR3 nucleotides read TGTGCCAGCAGCGAGGGACAGGGGTTTGAGGCTGAAGCTTTCTTT.

The rearrangement joins TRBV24-1 to TRBJ1-1; no clear D gene. V shed 7 bases and J shed 1 base, with 12 bases lying between them. There are 14 residues in the CDR3. Germline loops: CDR1 KGHDR, CDR2 SFDVKD. CDR3 nucleotides: TGTGCCACCAGGGCGGAGGGCCGGAACACTGAAGCTTTCTTT. Encoded protein: CATRAEGRNTEAFF.